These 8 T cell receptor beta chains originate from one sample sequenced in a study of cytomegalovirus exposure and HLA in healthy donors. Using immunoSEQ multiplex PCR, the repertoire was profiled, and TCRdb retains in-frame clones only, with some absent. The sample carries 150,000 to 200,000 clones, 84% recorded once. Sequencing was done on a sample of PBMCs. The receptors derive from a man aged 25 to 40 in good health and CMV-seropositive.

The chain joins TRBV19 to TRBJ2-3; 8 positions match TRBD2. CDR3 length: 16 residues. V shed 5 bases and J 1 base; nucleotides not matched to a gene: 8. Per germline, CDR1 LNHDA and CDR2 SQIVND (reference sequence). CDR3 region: CASSHHLRGGTDTQYF. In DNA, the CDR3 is TGTGCCAGTAGTCACCACTTGCGGGGGGGCACAGATACGCAGTATTTT.

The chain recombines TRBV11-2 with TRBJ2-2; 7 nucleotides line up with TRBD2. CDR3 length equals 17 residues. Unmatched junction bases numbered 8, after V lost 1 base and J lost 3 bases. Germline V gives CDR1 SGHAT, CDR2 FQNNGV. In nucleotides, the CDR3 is TGTGCCAGCAGCTTAGTAGTATCCCTAGCGGACACCGGGGAGCTGTTTTTT. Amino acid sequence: CASSLVVSLADTGELFF.

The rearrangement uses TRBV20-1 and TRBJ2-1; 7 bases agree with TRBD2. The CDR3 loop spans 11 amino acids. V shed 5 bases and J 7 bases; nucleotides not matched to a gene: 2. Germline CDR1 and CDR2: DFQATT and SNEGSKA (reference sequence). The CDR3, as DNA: TGCAGTGCTGCCGGGGGGAATGAGCAGTTCTTC. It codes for CSAAGGNEQFF.

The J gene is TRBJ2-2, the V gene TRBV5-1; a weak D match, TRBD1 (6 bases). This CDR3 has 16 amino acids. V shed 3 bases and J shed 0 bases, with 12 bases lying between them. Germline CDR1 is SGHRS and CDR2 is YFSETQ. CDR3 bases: TGCGCCAGCAGCTGGACAGCCAGCGCGAACACCGGGGAGCTGTTTTTT. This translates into CASSWTASANTGELFF. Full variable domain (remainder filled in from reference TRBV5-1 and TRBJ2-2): KAGVTQTPRYLIKTRGQQVTLSCSPISGHRSVSWYQQTPGQGLQFLFEYFSETQRNKGNFPGRFSGRQFSNSRSEMNVSTLELGDSALYLCASSWTASANTGELFFGEGSRLTVL.

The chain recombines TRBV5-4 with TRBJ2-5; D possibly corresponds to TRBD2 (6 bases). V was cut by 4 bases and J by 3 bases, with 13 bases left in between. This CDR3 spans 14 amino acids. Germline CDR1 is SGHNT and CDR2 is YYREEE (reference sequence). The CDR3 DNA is TGTGCCAGCAGCACTCCGCGGGGTGAAGAGACCCAGTACTTC. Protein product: CASSTPRGEETQYF.

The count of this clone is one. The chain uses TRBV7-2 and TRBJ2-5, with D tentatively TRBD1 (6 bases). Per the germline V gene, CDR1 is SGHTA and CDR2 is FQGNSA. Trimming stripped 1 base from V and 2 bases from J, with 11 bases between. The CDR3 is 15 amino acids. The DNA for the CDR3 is TGTGCCAGCAGCTTAGAAGTGGACAGACAAGAGACCCAGTACTTC. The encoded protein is CASSLEVDRQETQYF. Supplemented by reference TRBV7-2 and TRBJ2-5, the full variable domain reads GAGVSQSPSNKVTEKGKDVELRCDPISGHTALYWYRQSLGQGLEFLIYFQGNSAPDKSGLPSDRFSAERTGGSVSTLTIQRTQQEDSAVYLCASSLEVDRQETQYFGPGTRLLVL.

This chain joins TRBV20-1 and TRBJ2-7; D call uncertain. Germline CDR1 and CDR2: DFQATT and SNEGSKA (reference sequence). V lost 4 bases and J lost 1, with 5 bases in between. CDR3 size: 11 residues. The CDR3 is CSATGSYEQYF. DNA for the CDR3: TGCAGTGCTACCGGTTCCTACGAGCAGTACTTC.

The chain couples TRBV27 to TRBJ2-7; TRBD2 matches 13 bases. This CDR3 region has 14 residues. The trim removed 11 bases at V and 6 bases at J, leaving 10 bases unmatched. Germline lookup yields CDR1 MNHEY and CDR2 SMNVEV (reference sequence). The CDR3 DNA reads TGTGCCGTCCAGGTCGGGACTAGCGGGACCGAGCAGTACTTC. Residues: CAVQVGTSGTEQYF.